The entry below describes one T cell receptor (beta chain). This sequence may be a read error, since a much larger clone differs from it by one base. Alongside a J-beta primer mix, a sample-barcoded 5' primer served in a second PCR lasting roughly 6 to 12 cycles. Each single sample gave us at least 2.5 million CDR3-containing paired-end reads. Using its own MiXCR run on the 5' RACE reads, TCRdb lists one record per CDR3 protein. The table includes about 730,000 distinct CDR3 sequences, approximately 39% detected once. The data belong to a study of blood T cells in healthy people across ages. The germline CDR1 and CDR2 sequences are SGHTA and FQGNSA. J was trimmed by 6 bases and V by 5 bases; bases with no gene match: 3. CDR3 length equals 13 residues.

The receptor was isolated from a woman aged 55-70 years in good health. Specimen: blood. The chain is built from TRBV7-2 and TRBJ2-1, with 8 bases matching TRBD1. CDR3 residues: CASSADRGNEQFF. CDR3 bases: TGTGCCAGCAGCGCCGACAGGGGCAATGAGCAGTTCTTC.